The present entry profiles one T cell receptor beta chain with its context. This specimen comes from a study of CD8 T cells in Susac syndrome. The V gene's germline CDR1 is LGHDT and CDR2 YNNKEL (reference sequence). Trimming shortened V by 1 base and J by 5 bases, and 7 bases separated the two germline ends. The CDR3 covers 13 residues. An amount of RNA that ranged from roughly 0.45 to 1 ug was reverse transcribed with random hexamers. TCRdb redid the calling of the immunoSEQ multiplex PCR reads with MiXCR, one entry per CDR3 protein. The table records 100,000 to 150,000 distinct CDR3 sequences, more than 85% of them present only once.

Sequencing was carried out using CD4+ T cells from PBMCs. The rearrangement joins TRBV3-1 to TRBJ2-3; D uncertain. The TCR originated in a human donor with multiple sclerosis. CDR3 DNA: TGTGCCAGCAGCCAAGCCGAGGAAGATACGCAGTATTTT. It yields the protein CASSQAEEDTQYF.